This T cell receptor beta chain was sequenced for a study of blood T cell repertoires in COVID-19. Study background: Sites in the United States, Italy and Spain provided acute and convalescent COVID-19 samples.

Trimming removed 8 bases at V and 4 bases at J, with 15 bases between. Looked up from germline, CDR1 is SNHLY and CDR2 is FYNNEI. The CDR3 is made up of 13 amino acids. Original processing methods: The assay estimated nucleated cells by amplifying reference gene primers. Profiled with immunoSEQ multiplex PCR; TCRdb holds only in-frame clones, not every one. That table is the source of V, J and clone size, and D and trimming were worked out from the DNA. The data show around 160,000 clones, with just over 85% seen just once and around 8.3% held by the top ten. Sequencing input: peripheral blood. The chain combines TRBV2 with TRBJ2-7, with D possibly being TRBD2 (5 bases). This TCR was recovered from a man aged 55 to 70 with acute or convalescent COVID-19. The CDR3 protein is CASAPGLTYEQYF. The CDR3 DNA is TGTGCCAGCGCACCGGGATTAACTTACGAGCAGTACTTC.